The rows below give T cell receptor beta chains drawn from one sample of a study of T cell repertoires in cytomegalovirus infection. From the reads, TCRdb called clonotypes with MiXCR, one entry per CDR3 protein. Among roughly 220,000 distinct CDR3 sequences listed, less than 50% were seen once. No antigen has been identified for these receptors. The starting material was CD8+ T cells from cultured PBMCs, obtained from culture after CMV antigen stimulation. The source is a human donor in good health (CMV status not recorded). Some clones in this sample may be carry-over from other donors' samples. CDR3s include the opening cysteine and the closing phenylalanine or tryptophan. Each record gives: V gene, clone size, J gene, D gene, CDR3 DNA, CDR3 protein. The D gene is left open where the match is weak. The size entry is marked missing in some rows and otherwise reads once, few, many or a size class.

>TRBV7-9|few|TRBJ2-7|-
TGTGCCAGCAGCTCCAGGGTCTACGAGCAGTACTTC
CASSSRVYEQYF
>TRBV24-1|-|TRBJ2-1|TRBD2
TGTGCCACCAGTATACCCCCGGGGGGGCCCTACAATGAGCAGTTCTTC
CATSIPPGGPYNEQFF
>TRBV2|few|TRBJ2-1|TRBD2
TGTGCCAGCCTGACTGGGCGGGAGAGCAATGAGCAGTTCTTC
CASLTGRESNEQFF
>TRBV18|-|TRBJ2-1|TRBD1
TGTGCCAGCTCACTGCGGACAGGGGGCAAGGACAATGAGCAGTTCTTC
CASSLRTGGKDNEQFF
>TRBV28|-|TRBJ2-7|-
TGTGCCAGCATGTCGCAGGGGTCATACGAGCAGTACTTC
CASMSQGSYEQYF
>TRBV11-1|few|TRBJ1-1|-
TGTGCCAGCAGCTTAGTACAGGCGGACACTGAAGCTTTCTTT
CASSLVQADTEAFF
>TRBV29-1|-|TRBJ1-2|TRBD1
TGCAGCGTTGTGGCGGACCGGGACAGCTATGGCTACACCTTC
CSVVADRDSYGYTF
>TRBV24-1|-|TRBJ2-2|-
TGTGCCACCAGTGAGTCCTTCTCGACTAACACCGGGGAGCTGTTTTTT
CATSESFSTNTGELFF
>TRBV11-3|few|TRBJ2-2|TRBD2
TGTGCCAGCAGCCTTAGGGAGGGCACCGGGGAGCTGTTTTTT
CASSLREGTGELFF
>TRBV7-9|-|TRBJ1-3|-
TGTGCCAGCAGCTTAGAAGGCAGCAGCTCTGGAAACACCATATATTTT
CASSLEGSSSGNTIYF
>TRBV19|-|TRBJ2-2|TRBD1
TGTGCCAGTAGTGTACACAGGGGGCGAGACACCGGGGAGCTGTTTTTT
CASSVHRGRDTGELFF
>TRBV28|-|TRBJ2-3|TRBD2
TGTGCCAGCAGTTTCGGCGGGAGGGGAGATACGCAGTATTTT
CASSFGGRGDTQYF
>TRBV12-3/TRBV12-4|few|TRBJ1-2|-
TGTGCCAGCAGTTTTGGGGGCTTAAATGGCTACACCTTC
CASSFGGLNGYTF
>TRBV7-9|few|TRBJ1-1|-
TGTGCCAGCAGCTCGGAGGAATACAACACTGAAGCTTTCTTT
CASSSEEYNTEAFF
>TRBV7-6|few|TRBJ1-4|-
TGTGCCAGCATCAAGGGAGGGTCTTATGAAAAACTGTTTTTT
CASIKGGSYEKLFF
>TRBV7-8|-|TRBJ2-7|-
TGTGCCAGCAGCTTAGCGTGGGGGTCCTACGAGCAGTACTTC
CASSLAWGSYEQYF
>TRBV12-3/TRBV12-4|few|TRBJ2-4|-
TGTGCCAGCAGTTATGATTTTACCGGGGGCCTAGCCAAAAACATTCAGTACTTC
CASSYDFTGGLAKNIQYF
>TRBV27|-|TRBJ2-1|-
TGTGCCAGCAGTCACCCCGGCGGGGCGGGAACAAATGAGCAGTTCTTC
CASSHPGGAGTNEQFF
>TRBV28|few|TRBJ1-3|-
TGTGCCAGCAGTTTCGGCGGGAATGGAAACACCATATATTTT
CASSFGGNGNTIYF
>TRBV10-3|-|TRBJ2-1|-
TGTGCCATCAGTTTTGACAACGGCGAGCAGTTCTTC
CAISFDNGEQFF
>TRBV7-9|few|TRBJ2-7|-
TGTGCCAGCAGCCCTCTCAGGGACACCGGTCGCGACGAGCAGTACTTC
CASSPLRDTGRDEQYF
>TRBV6-1|-|TRBJ2-3|-
TGTGCCAGCAGTGAATACGTTGTGGTAACAGATACGCAGTATTTT
CASSEYVVVTDTQYF